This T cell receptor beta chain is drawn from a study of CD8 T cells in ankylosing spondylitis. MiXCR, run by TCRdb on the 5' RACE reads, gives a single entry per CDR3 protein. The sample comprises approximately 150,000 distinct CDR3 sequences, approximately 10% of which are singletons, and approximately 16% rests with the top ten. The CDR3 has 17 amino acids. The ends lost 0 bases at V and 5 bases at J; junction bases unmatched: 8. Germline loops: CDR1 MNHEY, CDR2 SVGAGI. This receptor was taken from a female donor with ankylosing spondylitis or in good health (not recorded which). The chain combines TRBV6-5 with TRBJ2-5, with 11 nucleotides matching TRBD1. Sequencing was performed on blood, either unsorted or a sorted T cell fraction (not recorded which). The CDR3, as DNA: TGTGCCAGCAGTTACTCAGGCGGGACAGGGGGGTTCGAGACCCAGTACTTC. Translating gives CASSYSGGTGGFETQYF.